Presented here are 21 T cell receptor beta chains from one specimen sequenced in a study of T-cell memory formation after mild COVID-19. TCRdb re-derived calls from the 5' RACE reads in MiXCR, one entry per CDR3 protein. Seen here are under 40,000 distinct CDR3 sequences, 7% to 9.5% observed once, and the top ten hold less than 30%. Sequenced material: PBMCs or a T cell subset sorted from them (not recorded which). These receptor sequences come from a man younger than 30 who had mild COVID-19 (a few samples of this study predate the infection). Cell type and time point are not known.

This clonotype has ten or more counts. One junction end disagrees with the germline gene, perhaps due to a read error. This chain uses TRBV27 with TRBJ2-3; D gene ambiguous. The CDR3 is 14 amino acids. The germline gives CDR1 MNHEY, CDR2 SMNVEV (reference sequence). CDR3 in DNA: TGTGCCGGCAGAATAAACCCCTTGGCGTCTACGCAGTATTTT. Residues: CAGRINPLASTQYF.

This clonotype counts as medium-sized (0.01 to 0.1%). The chain is built from TRBV11-3 and TRBJ2-1, with 15 bases that match TRBD2. This CDR3 region has 16 residues. Per germline, CDR1 SGHNT and CDR2 YENEEA. The V segment lost 1 base and the J segment 6 bases; nucleotides outside the gene matches: 1. This CDR3 is CASSLGTSGGANEQFF. CDR3 bases: TGTGCCAGCAGCTTAGGGACTAGCGGGGGGGCCAATGAGCAGTTCTTC.

This clonotype was detected ten times or more. This CDR3 reads CASSLMPQGNGELFF. CDR3 DNA sequence: TGCGCCAGCAGCCTGATGCCACAGGGTAACGGGGAGCTGTTTTTT. The V gene is TRBV5-1, the J gene TRBJ2-2, with a tentative D call TRBD1 (6 bases). Germline V gene lookup returns CDR1 SGHRS and CDR2 YFSETQ. V was trimmed by 4 bases and J by 7 bases, leaving 17 bases between them. CDR3 length equals 15 residues. Full variable domain (outside the CDR3, taken from reference TRBV5-1 and TRBJ2-2): KAGVTQTPRYLIKTRGQQVTLSCSPISGHRSVSWYQQTPGQGLQFLFEYFSETQRNKGNFPGRFSGRQFSNSRSEMNVSTLELGDSALYLCASSLMPQGNGELFFGEGSRLTVL.

This clonotype was counted ten times or more. The chain uses TRBV10-1 and TRBJ2-3; D not resolved. CDR1 is WNHNN and CDR2 is SYGVQD in the germline V gene (reference sequence). Trimming stripped 4 bases from V and 8 bases from J, with 7 bases between. This CDR3 has 11 residues. DNA of the CDR3: TGCGCCAGCAGTGGAATTGGTACGCAGTATTTT. This sequence encodes CASSGIGTQYF.

The table lists this clonotype with many counts. The genes are TRBV7-6 and TRBJ2-7, with 7 bases identical to TRBD1. The CDR3 runs 15 residues. V trimming: 1 base; J trimming: 4 bases; junction bases outside the gene matches: 7. Germline CDR1 is SGHVS and CDR2 is FNYEAQ. The CDR3: CASSLEQGVRYEQYF. CDR3 nucleotide sequence: TGTGCCAGCAGCTTAGAGCAGGGGGTGAGGTACGAGCAGTACTTC. Variable domain in full (rest from reference TRBV7-6 and TRBJ2-7): GAGVSQSPRYKVTKRGQDVALRCDPISGHVSLYWYRQALGQGPEFLTYFNYEAQQDKSGLPNDRFSAERPEGSISTLTIQRTEQRDSAMYRCASSLEQGVRYEQYFGPGTRLTVT.

The table lists this clonotype with many counts. This chain links TRBV7-2 with TRBJ2-2, with D perhaps matching TRBD1 (6 bases). This CDR3 spans 14 amino acids. The germline V gene encodes CDR1 SGHTA and CDR2 FQGNSA. V gave up 5 bases and J gave up 6 bases, with 13 bases separating them. Here the CDR3 DNA reads TGTGCCAGCAGCCCGGACAGTAGGGCCGGGGAGCTGTTTTTT. It yields the protein CASSPDSRAGELFF.

This clonotype has a count of ten or more. The rearrangement uses TRBV2 and TRBJ2-5; D gene uncertain. The germline V gene encodes CDR1 SNHLY and CDR2 FYNNEI. This CDR3 has 14 amino acids. The CDR3 DNA follows: TGTGCAGTGGCGTTCACCGGCACTGGGGAGACCCAGTACTTC. It encodes CAVAFTGTGETQYF.

There are many counts of this clonotype. The V and J genes are TRBV5-1 and TRBJ2-5; D remains ambiguous. Between the trimmed V and J ends, which lost 5 bases and 1 base, there was a span of 9 bases. This CDR3 contains 13 residues. In germline, CDR1 is SGHRS, CDR2 YFSETQ. The CDR3: CASSGRPQETQYF. In DNA form, the CDR3 reads TGCGCCAGCAGTGGGCGGCCCCAAGAGACCCAGTACTTC.

V and J are TRBV19 and TRBJ1-1; D remains unclear. This CDR3 has 13 amino acids. Germline V gene sequence: CDR1 LNHDA, CDR2 SQIVND (reference sequence). Between the trimmed V and J ends, which lost 5 bases and 4 bases, there was a span of 11 bases. The CDR3 sequence: CASSSQVGTEAFF. In DNA, the CDR3 is TGTGCCAGTAGTTCTCAGGTTGGCACTGAAGCTTTCTTT.

This clonotype was observed a few times. The V gene is TRBV6-2 or TRBV6-3, the J gene TRBJ1-5, with 7 bases identical to TRBD1. This CDR3 comprises 14 residues. Trimming cost V 6 bases and J 11 bases; bases outside gene matches: 13. The V gene's germline CDR1 is MNHEY and CDR2 SVGEGT. DNA of the CDR3: TGTGCCAGCAGCACCGGACAGGCCTCGGATGCCCAGCATTTT. Translating gives CASSTGQASDAQHF.

This chain uses TRBV7-8 with TRBJ1-5; D is ambiguous. Germline lookup yields CDR1 SGHVS and CDR2 FQNEAQ. The CDR3 covers 16 residues. V lost 8 bases and J lost 5, with 22 bases in between. The CDR3 loop reads CASGLGNGLIDQPQHF. CDR3 sequence (DNA): TGTGCCAGCGGGTTGGGAAATGGGCTCATAGATCAGCCCCAGCATTTT.

This chain connects TRBV28 to TRBJ2-5; 12 positions agree with TRBD2. CDR3 size: 16 residues. The germline CDR1 and CDR2 sequences are MDHEN and SYDVKM. With 1 base clipped from V and 7 bases from J, the junction kept 7 bases outside the gene matches. CDR3 sequence (DNA): TGTGCCAGCAGTTTATTGACTAGCGGGGGAAGAGGGACCCAGTACTTC. It codes for CASSLLTSGGRGTQYF.

This clonotype appeared many times. The chain combines TRBV15 with TRBJ2-5, with D possibly TRBD1 on 5 matching bases. Germline V lookup: CDR1 LNHNV, CDR2 YYDKDF (reference sequence). The CDR3 sequence is 14 residues long. Trimming cost V 0 bases and J 4 bases, with 9 bases left between them. The CDR3 DNA sequence: TGTGCCACCAGCAGAGATCTAGGGGCAGAGACCCAGTACTTC. This encodes CATSRDLGAETQYF.

The sample holds many counts of this clonotype. V is TRBV6-2 or TRBV6-3 and J is TRBJ2-3; 10 nucleotides align to TRBD2. V lost 5 bases, J lost 2 bases, and 7 bases stayed unmatched. Per the germline V gene, CDR1 is MNHEY and CDR2 is SVGEGT. This CDR3 contains 16 residues. CDR3 nucleotide sequence: TGTGCCAGCAGTCCCGGGACTAGCGTCGTCACAGATACGCAGTATTTT. It yields the protein CASSPGTSVVTDTQYF.

This chain connects TRBV4-2 to TRBJ2-2, with TRBD2 as a possible D gene (7 bases). Trimming removed 1 base at V and 4 bases at J, with 13 bases between. The CDR3 has 16 residues. Germline V gene lookup returns CDR1 LGHNA and CDR2 YNFKEQ. This chain's CDR3 is CASSQGAGAGTGELFF. The CDR3 DNA is TGTGCCAGCAGCCAAGGGGCGGGGGCGGGCACCGGGGAGCTGTTTTTT.

In its sample, this clonotype was seen many times. V gene TRBV24-1 combines with J gene TRBJ2-1; D may be TRBD1 (5 bases). The length of the CDR3 is 14 residues. Germline lookup yields CDR1 KGHDR and CDR2 SFDVKD. V gave up 6 bases and J gave up 4 bases, with 12 bases separating them. The CDR3 region is CATSLTGGYNEQFF. The DNA of the CDR3 is TGTGCCACCAGTCTAACAGGCGGATACAATGAGCAGTTCTTC.

Many counts were recorded for this clonotype. This rearrangement joins TRBV20-1 to TRBJ2-1; 8 nucleotides match TRBD1. The junction had 3 bases not matched to a gene; V was cut back by 3 bases and J by 5 bases. The length of the CDR3 is 13 residues. The germline CDR1 and CDR2 sequences are DFQATT and SNEGSKA (reference sequence). The CDR3 reads CSARDRANNEQFF. The CDR3 DNA sequence: TGCAGTGCTAGGGACAGGGCTAACAATGAGCAGTTCTTC.

This clonotype was detected ten times or more. The J gene is TRBJ2-7, the V gene TRBV20-1; 8 nucleotides align to TRBD1. Germline values: CDR1 DFQATT, CDR2 SNEGSKA (reference sequence). Trimming at V came to 6 bases and at J to 2 bases, leaving 6 bases not matched to a gene. This CDR3 has 13 amino acids. CDR3 sequence (DNA): TGCAGTGCCCGGGACAGGATGACCTACGAGCAGTACTTC. This encodes CSARDRMTYEQYF.

This clonotype was counted many times. The J gene is TRBJ2-5, the V gene TRBV4-2; TRBD1 or TRBD2 may be the D gene (5 bases each). Germline lookup yields CDR1 LGHNA and CDR2 YNFKEQ. This CDR3 has 14 residues. Trimming removed 3 bases at V and 3 bases at J, with 11 bases between. The CDR3 DNA reads TGTGCCAGCAGCCAGGGGGACGCGGAAGAGACCCAGTACTTC. Amino acids: CASSQGDAEETQYF.

The chain is built from TRBV7-9 and TRBJ1-1; D uncertain. CDR1 and CDR2 (germline): SEHNR, FQNEAQ (reference sequence). CDR3 length: 14 residues. V was trimmed by 1 base and J by 1 base, leaving 7 bases between them. CDR3 sequence reads: CASSLERQNTEAFF. As DNA, the CDR3 is TGTGCCAGCAGCTTAGAACGGCAGAACACTGAAGCTTTCTTT.

This clonotype has at least ten counts. The V call is TRBV7-2, the J call TRBJ2-5; 9 bases are shared with TRBD2. This CDR3 comprises 16 residues. Germline assignment: CDR1 SGHTA and CDR2 FQGNSA. V was pared by 2 bases and J by 4 bases, with 8 bases of the junction left unmatched. CDR3 bases: TGTGCCAGCAGCTTAACCAGCGGGGGGCTAGTAGAGACCCAGTACTTC. It specifies CASSLTSGGLVETQYF.